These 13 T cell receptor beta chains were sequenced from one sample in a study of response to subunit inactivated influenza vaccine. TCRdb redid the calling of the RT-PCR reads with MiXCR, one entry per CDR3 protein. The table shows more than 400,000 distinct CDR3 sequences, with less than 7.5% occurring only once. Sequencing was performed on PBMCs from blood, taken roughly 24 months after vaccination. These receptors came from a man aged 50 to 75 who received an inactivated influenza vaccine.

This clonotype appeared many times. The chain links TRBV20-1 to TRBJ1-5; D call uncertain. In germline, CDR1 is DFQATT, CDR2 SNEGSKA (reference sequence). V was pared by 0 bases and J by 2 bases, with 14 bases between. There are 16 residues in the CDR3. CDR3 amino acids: CSARDLRAGRNQPQHF. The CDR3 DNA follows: TGCAGTGCTAGAGATCTAAGGGCAGGACGCAATCAGCCCCAGCATTTT.

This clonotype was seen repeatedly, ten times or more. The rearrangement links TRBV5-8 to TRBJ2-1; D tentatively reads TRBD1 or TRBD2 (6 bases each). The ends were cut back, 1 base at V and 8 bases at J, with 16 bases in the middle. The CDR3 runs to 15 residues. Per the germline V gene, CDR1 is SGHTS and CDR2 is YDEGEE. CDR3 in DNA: TGTGCCAGCAGCTTGTCCGGGGGCTGGGTCGATGAGCAGTTCTTC. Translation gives CASSLSGGWVDEQFF.

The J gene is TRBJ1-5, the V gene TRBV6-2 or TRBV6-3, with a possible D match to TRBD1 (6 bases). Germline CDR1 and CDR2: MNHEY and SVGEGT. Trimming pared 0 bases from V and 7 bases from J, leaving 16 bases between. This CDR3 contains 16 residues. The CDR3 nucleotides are TGTGCCAGCAGTTACTCGAACTTACAAGGGGGGCAGCCCCAGCATTTT. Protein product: CASSYSNLQGGQPQHF.

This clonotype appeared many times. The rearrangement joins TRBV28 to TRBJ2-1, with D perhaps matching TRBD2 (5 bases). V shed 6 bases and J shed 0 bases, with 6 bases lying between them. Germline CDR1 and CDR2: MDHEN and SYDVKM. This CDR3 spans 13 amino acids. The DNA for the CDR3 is TGTGCCAGCAGAGGGAGCTCCTACAATGAGCAGTTCTTC. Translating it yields CASRGSSYNEQFF. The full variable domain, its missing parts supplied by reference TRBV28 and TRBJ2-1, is DVKVTQSSRYLVKRTGEKVFLECVQDMDHENMFWYRQDPGLGLRLIYFSYDVKMKEKGDIPEGYSVSREKKERFSLILESASTNQTSMYLCASRGSSYNEQFFGPGTRLTVL.

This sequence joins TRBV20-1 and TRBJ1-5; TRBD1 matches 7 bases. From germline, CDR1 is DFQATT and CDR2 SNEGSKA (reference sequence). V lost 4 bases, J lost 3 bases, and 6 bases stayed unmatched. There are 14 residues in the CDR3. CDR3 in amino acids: CSAIPGTDNQPQHF. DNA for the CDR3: TGCAGTGCTATACCCGGGACAGACAATCAGCCCCAGCATTTT.

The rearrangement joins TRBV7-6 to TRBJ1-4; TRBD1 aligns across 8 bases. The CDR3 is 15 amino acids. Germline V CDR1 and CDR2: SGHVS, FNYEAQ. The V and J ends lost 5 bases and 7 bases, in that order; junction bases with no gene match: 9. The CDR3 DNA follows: TGTGCCAGCAGCCAGGGGGCAGGGCGGAGTGAAAAACTGTTTTTT. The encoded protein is CASSQGAGRSEKLFF.

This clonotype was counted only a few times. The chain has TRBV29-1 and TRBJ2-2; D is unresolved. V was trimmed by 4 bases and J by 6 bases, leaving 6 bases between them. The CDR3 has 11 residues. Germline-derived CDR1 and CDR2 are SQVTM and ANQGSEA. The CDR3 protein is CSVARAGELFF. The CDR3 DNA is TGCAGCGTTGCTAGGGCCGGGGAGCTGTTTTTT.

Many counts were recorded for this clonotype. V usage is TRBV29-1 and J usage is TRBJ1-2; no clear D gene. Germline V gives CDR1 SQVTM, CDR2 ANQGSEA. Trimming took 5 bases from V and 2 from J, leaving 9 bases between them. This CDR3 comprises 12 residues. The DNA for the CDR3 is TGCAGCGTTTGGACCGAAAACTATGGCTACACCTTC. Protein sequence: CSVWTENYGYTF.

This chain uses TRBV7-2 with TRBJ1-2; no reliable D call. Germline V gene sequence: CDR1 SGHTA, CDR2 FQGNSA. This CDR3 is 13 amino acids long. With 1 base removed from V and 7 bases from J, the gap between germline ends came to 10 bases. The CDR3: CASSLGELSGYTF. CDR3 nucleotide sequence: TGTGCCAGCAGCTTAGGCGAGTTAAGTGGCTACACCTTC.

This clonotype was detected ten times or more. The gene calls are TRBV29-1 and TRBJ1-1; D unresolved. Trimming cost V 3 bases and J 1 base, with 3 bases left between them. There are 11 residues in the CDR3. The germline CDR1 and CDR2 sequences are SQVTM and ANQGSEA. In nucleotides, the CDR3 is TGCAGCGTTGATTCGAACACTGAAGCTTTCTTT. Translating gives CSVDSNTEAFF. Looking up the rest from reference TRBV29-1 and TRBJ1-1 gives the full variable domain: SAVISQKPSRDICQRGTSLTIQCQVDSQVTMMFWYRQQPGQSLTLIATANQGSEATYESGFVIDKFPISRPNLTFSTLTVSNMSPEDSSIYLCSVDSNTEAFFGQGTRLTVV.

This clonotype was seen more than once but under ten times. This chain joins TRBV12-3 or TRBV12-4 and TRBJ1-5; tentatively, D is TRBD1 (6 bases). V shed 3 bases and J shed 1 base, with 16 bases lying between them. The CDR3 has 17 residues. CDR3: CASSFGQTGLSNQPQHF. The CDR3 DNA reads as TGTGCCAGCAGTTTCGGACAAACAGGGCTCAGCAATCAGCCCCAGCATTTT.

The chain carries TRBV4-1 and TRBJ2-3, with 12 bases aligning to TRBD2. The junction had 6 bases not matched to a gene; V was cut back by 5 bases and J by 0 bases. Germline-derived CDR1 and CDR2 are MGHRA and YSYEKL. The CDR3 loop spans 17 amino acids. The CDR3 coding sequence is TGCGCCAGCAGCTATGGACTAGCGGGGACAAGCACAGATACGCAGTATTTT. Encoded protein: CASSYGLAGTSTDTQYF.

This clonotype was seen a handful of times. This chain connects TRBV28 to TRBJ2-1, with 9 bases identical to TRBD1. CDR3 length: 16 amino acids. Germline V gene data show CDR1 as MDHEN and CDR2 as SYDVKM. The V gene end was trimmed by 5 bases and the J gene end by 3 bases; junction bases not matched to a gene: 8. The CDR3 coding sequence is TGTGCCAGCAGTACCCTAGGGACAGGGCTCTACAATGAGCAGTTCTTC. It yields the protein CASSTLGTGLYNEQFF. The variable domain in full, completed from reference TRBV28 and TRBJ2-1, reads DVKVTQSSRYLVKRTGEKVFLECVQDMDHENMFWYRQDPGLGLRLIYFSYDVKMKEKGDIPEGYSVSREKKERFSLILESASTNQTSMYLCASSTLGTGLYNEQFFGPGTRLTVL.